This T cell receptor (beta chain) was found in a study of T-cell reconstitution after alpha-beta-depleted transplantation in children. The junction had 5 bases not matched to a gene; V was cut back by 2 bases and J by 4 bases. Germline V gives CDR1 MNHNS, CDR2 SASEGT. The CDR3 sequence is 15 residues long. This clonotype turned up a few times. The antigen is unknown. Unique molecular identifiers were used to barcode this TCRbeta library. Using its own MiXCR run on the PCR reads, TCRdb lists one record per CDR3 protein. The table lists around 140,000 distinct CDR3 sequences, about 9% of them singletons. The study, taken as a whole, reports: Newly produced T cells mostly accounted for T-cell counts and diversity one year post-transplant.

The rearrangement uses TRBV6-1 and TRBJ2-1; 7 bases align to TRBD1. The receptor's source is a female patient aged 2-15 years who had a stem cell transplant for congenital amegakaryocytic thrombocytopenia, so the T cells may come from the graft donor. Sample: PBMCs, mostly from graft donor cells, taken 180 days after TCRalphabeta/CD19-depleted stem cell transplant. The CDR3 sequence is CASSELRGSYNEQFF. The CDR3 DNA sequence: TGTGCCAGCAGTGAACTCAGGGGGTCTTACAATGAGCAGTTCTTC.